The sequence of this T cell receptor (beta chain) was determined in a study of shared clonotypes between healthy human individuals. Study outcomes and limitations: Among donors, sharing of clonotypes was expected to be affected by sequencing depth.

CD45RO-negative, CCR7-positively selected cells formed the naive CD8 fraction, excluding terminally differentiated effector memory CD45RA+ cells. Notes on this clone: Its antigen is not known.

V was clipped by 4 bases and J by 2 bases, with 19 bases between them. This CDR3 has 17 amino acids. Germline CDR1 PRHDT, CDR2 FYEKMQ (reference sequence). Researchers divided each subset's genomic DNA evenly across several immunoSEQ plates. Produced via immunoSEQ multiplex PCR; TCRdb's table is partial and in-frame only. The sample has 2 million or so clones, about 94% seen once. Sequencing input: naive CD8+ T cells sorted from blood. This receptor was taken from a man between 18 and 29 years old in good health. The chain employs TRBV13 and TRBJ2-3; the D is unclear. For the CDR3, the DNA is TGTGCCAGCAGCTCCCAATATCTTAGCTATAACACAGATACGCAGTATTTT. Its translation: CASSSQYLSYNTDTQYF.